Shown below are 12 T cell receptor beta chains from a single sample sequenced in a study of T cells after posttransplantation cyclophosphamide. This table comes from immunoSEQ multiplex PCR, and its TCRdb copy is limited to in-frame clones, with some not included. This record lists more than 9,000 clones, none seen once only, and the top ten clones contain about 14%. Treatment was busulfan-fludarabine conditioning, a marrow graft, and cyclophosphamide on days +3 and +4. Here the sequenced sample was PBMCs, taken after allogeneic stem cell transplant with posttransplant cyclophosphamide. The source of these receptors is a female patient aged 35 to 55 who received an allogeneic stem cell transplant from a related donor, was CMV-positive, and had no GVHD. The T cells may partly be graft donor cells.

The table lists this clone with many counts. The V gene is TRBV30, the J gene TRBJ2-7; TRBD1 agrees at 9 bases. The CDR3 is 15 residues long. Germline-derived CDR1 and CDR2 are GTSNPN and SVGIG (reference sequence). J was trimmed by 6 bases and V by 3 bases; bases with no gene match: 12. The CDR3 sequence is CAWRPPGQGAGEQYF. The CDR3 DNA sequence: TGTGCCTGGAGGCCTCCGGGACAGGGTGCTGGCGAGCAGTACTTC. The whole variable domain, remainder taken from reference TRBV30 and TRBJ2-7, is SQTIHQWPATLVQPVGSPLSLECTVEGTSNPNLYWYRQAAGRGLQLLFYSVGIGQISSEVPQNLSASRPQDRQFILSSKKLLLSDSGFYLCAWRPPGQGAGEQYFGPGTRLTVT.

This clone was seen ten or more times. CDR3 sequence reads: CATNRDEGAGELFF. In DNA, the CDR3 is TGTGCCACTAACAGGGACGAAGGCGCCGGGGAGCTGTTTTTT. This chain links TRBV2 with TRBJ2-2; D is perhaps TRBD1 (6 bases). Trimming removed 10 bases from V and 6 bases from J, with 18 bases in between. The CDR3 is made up of 14 amino acids. Per germline, CDR1 SNHLY and CDR2 FYNNEI.

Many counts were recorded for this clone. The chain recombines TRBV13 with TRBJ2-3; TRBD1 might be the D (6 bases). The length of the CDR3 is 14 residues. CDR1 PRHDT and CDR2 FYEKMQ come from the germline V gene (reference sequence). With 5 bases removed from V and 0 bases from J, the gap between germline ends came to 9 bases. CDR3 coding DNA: TGTGCCAGCAGCGCAGGGGTTAGCACAGATACGCAGTATTTT. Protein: CASSAGVSTDTQYF.

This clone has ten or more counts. CDR3 nucleotides: TGTGCCTGGAGTGTAATAGGACAGGGGTTATACGAGCAGTACTTC. Amino acid sequence: CAWSVIGQGLYEQYF. This chain joins TRBV30 and TRBJ2-7, with TRBD1 identical over 9 bases. CDR1 is GTSNPN, CDR2 SVGIG, per germline (reference sequence). Germline trimming cut 0 bases from V and 4 bases from J; bases unmatched to any gene: 7. The CDR3 is 15 residues long.

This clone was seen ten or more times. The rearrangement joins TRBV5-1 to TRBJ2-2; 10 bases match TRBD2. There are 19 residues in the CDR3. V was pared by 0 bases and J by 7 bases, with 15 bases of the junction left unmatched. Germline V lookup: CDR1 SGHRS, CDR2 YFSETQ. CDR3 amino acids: CASSLVPRSSGGFVGELFF. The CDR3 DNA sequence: TGCGCCAGCAGCTTGGTCCCCAGATCTAGCGGGGGTTTTGTCGGGGAGCTGTTTTTT.

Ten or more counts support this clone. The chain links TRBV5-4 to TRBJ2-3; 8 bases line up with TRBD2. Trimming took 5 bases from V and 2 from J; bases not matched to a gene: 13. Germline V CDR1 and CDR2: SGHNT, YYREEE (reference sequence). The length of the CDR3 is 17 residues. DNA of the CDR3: TGTGCCAGCAGAGTGGGGAGTCCGGGAGGGTCCACAGATACGCAGTATTTT. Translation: CASRVGSPGGSTDTQYF. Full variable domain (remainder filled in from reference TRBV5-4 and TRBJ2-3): ETGVTQSPTHLIKTRGQQVTLRCSSQSGHNTVSWYQQALGQGPQFIFQYYREEENGRGNFPPRFSGLQFPNYSSELNVNALELDDSALYLCASRVGSPGGSTDTQYFGPGTRLTVL.

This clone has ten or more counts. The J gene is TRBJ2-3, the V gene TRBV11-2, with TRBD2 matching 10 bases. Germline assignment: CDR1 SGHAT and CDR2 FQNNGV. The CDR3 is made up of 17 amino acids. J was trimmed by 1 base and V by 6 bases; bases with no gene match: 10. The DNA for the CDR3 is TGTGCCAGCAGTCTTAGGGGGAGCGGGGGGGGCACAGATACGCAGTATTTT. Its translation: CASSLRGSGGGTDTQYF.

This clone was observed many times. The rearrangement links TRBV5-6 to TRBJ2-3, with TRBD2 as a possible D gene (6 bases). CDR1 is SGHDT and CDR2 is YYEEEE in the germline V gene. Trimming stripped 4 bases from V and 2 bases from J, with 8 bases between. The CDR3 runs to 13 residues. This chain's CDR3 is CASSRDFTDTQYF. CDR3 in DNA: TGTGCCAGCAGCCGGGACTTCACAGATACGCAGTATTTT. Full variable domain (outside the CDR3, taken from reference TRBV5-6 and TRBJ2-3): DAGVTQSPTHLIKTRGQQVTLRCSPKSGHDTVSWYQQALGQGPQFIFQYYEEEERQRGNFPDRFSGHQFPNYSSELNVNALLLGDSALYLCASSRDFTDTQYFGPGTRLTVL.

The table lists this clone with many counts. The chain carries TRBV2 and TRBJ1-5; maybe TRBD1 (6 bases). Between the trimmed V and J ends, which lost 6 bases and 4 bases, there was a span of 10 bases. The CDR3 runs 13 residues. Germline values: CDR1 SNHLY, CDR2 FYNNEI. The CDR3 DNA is TGTGCCAGCAGCCCACAGGGTAATCAGCCCCAGCATTTT. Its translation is CASSPQGNQPQHF.

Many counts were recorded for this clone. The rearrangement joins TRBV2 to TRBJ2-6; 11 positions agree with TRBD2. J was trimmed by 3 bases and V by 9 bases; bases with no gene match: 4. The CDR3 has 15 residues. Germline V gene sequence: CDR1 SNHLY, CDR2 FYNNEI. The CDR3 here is CARGTSGGGANVLTF. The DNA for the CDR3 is TGTGCCAGAGGGACTAGCGGTGGTGGGGCCAACGTCCTGACTTTC.

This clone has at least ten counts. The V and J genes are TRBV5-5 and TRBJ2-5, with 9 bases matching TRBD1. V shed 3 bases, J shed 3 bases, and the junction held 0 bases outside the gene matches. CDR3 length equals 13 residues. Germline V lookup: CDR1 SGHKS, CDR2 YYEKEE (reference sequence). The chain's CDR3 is CASSWTGEETQYF. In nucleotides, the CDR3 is TGTGCCAGCAGCTGGACAGGGGAAGAGACCCAGTACTTC. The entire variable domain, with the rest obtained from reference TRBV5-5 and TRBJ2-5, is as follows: DAGVTQSPTHLIKTRGQQVTLRCSPISGHKSVSWYQQVLGQGPQFIFQYYEKEERGRGNFPDRFSARQFPNYSSELNVNALLLGDSALYLCASSWTGEETQYFGPGTRLLVL.

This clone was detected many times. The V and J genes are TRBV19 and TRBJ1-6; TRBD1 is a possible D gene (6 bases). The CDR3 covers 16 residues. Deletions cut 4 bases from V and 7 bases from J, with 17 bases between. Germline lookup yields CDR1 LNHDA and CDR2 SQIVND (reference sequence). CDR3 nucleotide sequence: TGTGCCAGTAGTACCACCTCCAGGGGTACCAATTCACCCCTCCACTTT. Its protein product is CASSTTSRGTNSPLHF.